Listed below are T cell receptor beta chains from one sample, sequenced in a study of blood T cell repertoires in COVID-19. Assay: immunoSEQ multiplex PCR; the TCRdb copy retains only in-frame clones and omits some. The data contain about 42,000 clones, over 60% of them seen just once; the ten biggest clones take up 25% to 30%. The sequencing input was peripheral blood. These receptors all come from a woman between 65 and 79 years old with acute or convalescent COVID-19. CDR3s include the opening cysteine and the closing phenylalanine or tryptophan. The D gene is left open where the match is weak. Not every row has a clone size; where given, it reads once, few, many or a size class.

>TRBV24-1|-|-|TRBJ2-1
CATSDTYRYEQFF
TGTGCCACCAGTGATACCTATCGGTATGAGCAGTTCTTC
>TRBV10-3|-|-|TRBJ2-7
CAISALEGFYEQYF
TGTGCCATCAGTGCACTAGAAGGTTTTTACGAGCAGTACTTC
>TRBV11-2|few|TRBD2|TRBJ2-3
CASSLAGGTSGTDTQYF
TGTGCCAGCAGCTTAGCGGGAGGGACTAGCGGGACAGATACGCAGTATTTT
>TRBV5-4|-|-|TRBJ2-2
CASSLTENTGELFF
TGTGCCAGCAGCTTGACTGAGAACACCGGGGAGCTGTTTTTT
>TRBV28|-|TRBD1|TRBJ2-5
CASRSGQGWWETQYF
TGTGCCAGCAGGTCGGGACAGGGGTGGTGGGAGACCCAGTACTTC
>TRBV4-1|-|TRBD1|TRBJ1-2
CASSQVDRDGYTF
TGCGCCAGCAGCCAAGTTGACAGGGACGGCTACACCTTC
>TRBV3-1/TRBV3-2|-|-|TRBJ1-1
CASSSTEDTEAFF
TGTGCCAGCAGCTCGACAGAGGACACTGAAGCTTTCTTT
>TRBV18|-|-|TRBJ1-5
CASSPTGTYQPQHF
TGTGCCAGCTCGCCGACAGGAACGTATCAGCCCCAGCATTTT
>TRBV28|-|-|TRBJ2-5
CASSLPGGGQETQYF
TGTGCCAGCAGTTTACCCGGTGGCGGGCAAGAGACCCAGTACTTC
>TRBV28|once|TRBD1|TRBJ2-3
CASSTTTTGGQDTQYF
TGTGCCAGCAGTACTACCACGACAGGGGGCCAAGATACGCAGTATTTT
>TRBV7-9|-|-|TRBJ1-2
CASSDTRGSNGYTF
TGTGCCAGCAGTGACACAAGGGGATCCAATGGCTACACCTTC
>TRBV5-1|few|-|TRBJ1-4
CASSLWSGRNEKLFF
TGCGCCAGCAGCTTGTGGTCAGGCCGTAATGAAAAACTGTTTTTT
>TRBV7-3|-|-|TRBJ1-3
CASSPGGNTIYF
TGTGCCAGCAGCCCCGGGGGGAACACCATATATTTT
>TRBV5-1|-|-|TRBJ1-4
CASSPGQPNEKLFF
TGCGCCAGCAGCCCGGGACAACCTAATGAAAAACTGTTTTTT
>TRBV12-3/TRBV12-4|once|-|TRBJ1-2
CASSPTGTYGYTF
TGTGCCAGCAGTCCTACAGGAACCTATGGCTACACCTTC
>TRBV6-2/TRBV6-3|-|-|TRBJ2-1
CASSDRPPYNEQFF
TGTGCCAGCAGCGACAGGCCCCCCTACAATGAGCAGTTCTTC
>TRBV7-9|-|-|TRBJ2-1
CASSLPPGEQFF
TGTGCCAGCAGCTTACCCCCAGGGGAGCAGTTCTTC
>TRBV14|-|TRBD2|TRBJ2-1
CASSHPERGGSYNEQFF
TGTGCCAGCAGCCACCCGGAGCGGGGGGGGTCCTACAATGAGCAGTTCTTC
>TRBV5-1|-|-|TRBJ1-3
CASSLFQGISGNTIYF
TGCGCCAGCAGCTTGTTCCAGGGGATCTCTGGAAACACCATATATTTT
>TRBV29-1|-|TRBD1|TRBJ2-5
CSGITLRTGGETQYF
TGCAGCGGCATAACTCTCAGGACAGGGGGAGAGACCCAGTACTTC
>TRBV15|-|-|TRBJ2-7
CATSRVWQGQEYEQYF
TGTGCCACCAGCAGAGTCTGGCAGGGTCAGGAGTACGAGCAGTACTTC
>TRBV21-1|once|-|TRBJ1-6
CASSKGTGNNSPLHF
TGTGCCAGCAGCAAAGGGACAGGGAATAATTCACCCCTCCACTTT
>TRBV28|few|TRBD1|TRBJ1-3
CASSQIGGLTGNTIYF
TGTGCCAGCAGTCAGATAGGGGGCCTTACTGGAAACACCATATATTTT
>TRBV27|-|TRBD1|TRBJ1-2
CASSFDGRGKNGYTF
TGTGCCAGCAGTTTCGATGGCAGGGGGAAGAATGGCTACACCTTC
>TRBV18|few|-|TRBJ2-7
CASSPPRTVGYEQYF
TGTGCCAGCTCACCTCCTCGGACAGTGGGTTACGAGCAGTACTTC
>TRBV27|-|-|TRBJ2-7
CASSPGTSPSYEQYF
TGTGCCAGCAGTCCTGGGACTTCACCCTCCTACGAGCAGTACTTC
>TRBV18|-|-|TRBJ1-2
CASSPGPSQGYTF
TGTGCCAGCTCACCCGGACCTAGCCAGGGCTACACCTTC
>TRBV7-2|-|-|TRBJ1-5
CASSLGGFNQPQHF
TGTGCCAGCAGCTTAGGAGGATTCAATCAGCCCCAGCATTTT
>TRBV6-5|few|-|TRBJ1-6
CASRPGHGNSPLHF
TGTGCCAGCAGACCGGGACATGGCAATTCACCCCTCCACTTT
>TRBV4-3|-|-|TRBJ2-7
CASSQGTRTSYEQYF
TGCGCCAGCAGCCAAGGGACACGGACCTCCTACGAGCAGTACTTC
>TRBV18|-|-|TRBJ2-1
CATAGQALSSYNEQFF
TGTGCCACCGCCGGTCAGGCTCTGAGCTCCTACAATGAGCAGTTCTTC
>TRBV6-5|-|TRBD1|TRBJ1-1
CASSYSDRESEAFF
TGTGCCAGCAGTTACTCAGACAGGGAGTCTGAAGCTTTCTTT
>TRBV6-6|once|-|TRBJ2-1
CASSSGTPHRNEQFF
TGTGCCAGCAGTTCCGGGACTCCGCATCGCAATGAGCAGTTCTTC
>TRBV21-1|-|-|TRBJ1-5
CASSIDRDRYQPQHF
TGTGCCAGCAGCATCGACCGGGACAGATATCAGCCCCAGCATTTT
>TRBV11-2|-|-|TRBJ1-6
CASSLLRDYNSPLHF
TGTGCCAGCAGCTTATTACGGGATTATAATTCACCCCTCCACTTT
>TRBV5-4|-|-|TRBJ1-1
CASTKTPMNTEAFF
TGTGCCAGCACCAAGACACCTATGAACACTGAAGCTTTCTTT
>TRBV5-1|-|TRBD2|TRBJ2-3
CASSLVSSGDSTDTQYF
TGCGCCAGCAGCTTGGTTTCTAGCGGGGATAGCACAGATACGCAGTATTTT
>TRBV5-1|once|-|TRBJ1-1
CASSLAAGNTEAFF
TGCGCCAGCAGCTTGGCGGCAGGGAACACTGAAGCTTTCTTT
>TRBV6-5|-|TRBD1|TRBJ1-2
CASSRAAGGGYTF
TGTGCCAGCAGCCGAGCCGCAGGGGGTGGCTACACCTTC
>TRBV20-1|once|TRBD1|TRBJ1-1
CSASDRGRAEAFF
TGCAGTGCTAGTGACAGGGGGCGTGCTGAAGCTTTCTTT
>TRBV5-4|-|TRBD1|TRBJ1-2
CASRAGTGSIGSYGYTF
TGTGCCAGCAGAGCCGGGACAGGGAGCATAGGGAGCTATGGCTACACCTTC
>TRBV11-2|-|TRBD1|TRBJ1-4
CASSDRGQGEKLFF
TGTGCCAGCAGCGACAGGGGGCAGGGTGAAAAACTGTTTTTT